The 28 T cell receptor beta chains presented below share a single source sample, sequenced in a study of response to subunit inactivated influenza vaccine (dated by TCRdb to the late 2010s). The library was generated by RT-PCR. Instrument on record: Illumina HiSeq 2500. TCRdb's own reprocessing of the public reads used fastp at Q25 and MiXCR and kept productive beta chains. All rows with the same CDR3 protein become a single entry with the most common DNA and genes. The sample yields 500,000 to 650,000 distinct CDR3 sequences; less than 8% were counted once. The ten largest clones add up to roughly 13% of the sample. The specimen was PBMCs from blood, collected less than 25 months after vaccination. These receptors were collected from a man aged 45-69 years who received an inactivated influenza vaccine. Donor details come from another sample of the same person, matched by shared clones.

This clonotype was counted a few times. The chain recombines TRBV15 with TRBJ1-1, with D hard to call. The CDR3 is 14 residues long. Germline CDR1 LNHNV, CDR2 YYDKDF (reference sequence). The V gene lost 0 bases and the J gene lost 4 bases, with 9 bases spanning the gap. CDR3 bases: TGTGCCACCAGCAGAGATCCTGGGATCACTGAAGCTTTCTTT. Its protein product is CATSRDPGITEAFF.

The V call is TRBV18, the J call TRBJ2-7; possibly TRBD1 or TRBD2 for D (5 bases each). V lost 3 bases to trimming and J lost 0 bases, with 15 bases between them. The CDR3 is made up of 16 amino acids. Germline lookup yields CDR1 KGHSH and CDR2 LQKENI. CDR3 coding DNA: TGTGCCAGCTCACCCCCTGGATTGGGGGACTCCTACGAGCAGTACTTC. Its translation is CASSPPGLGDSYEQYF.

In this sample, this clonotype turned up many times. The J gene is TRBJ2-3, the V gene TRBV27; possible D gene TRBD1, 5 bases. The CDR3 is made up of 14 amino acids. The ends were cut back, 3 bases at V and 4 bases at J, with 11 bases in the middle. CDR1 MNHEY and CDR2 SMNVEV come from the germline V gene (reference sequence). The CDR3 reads CASSFAGRSDTQYF. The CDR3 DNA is TGTGCCAGCAGTTTTGCAGGGCGGTCAGATACGCAGTATTTT.

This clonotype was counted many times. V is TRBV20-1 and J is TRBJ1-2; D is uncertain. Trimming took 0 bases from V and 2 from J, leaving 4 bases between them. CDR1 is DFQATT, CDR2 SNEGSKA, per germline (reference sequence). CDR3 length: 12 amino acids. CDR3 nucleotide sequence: TGCAGTGCTAGAGAGGGAAACTATGGCTACACCTTC. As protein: CSAREGNYGYTF.

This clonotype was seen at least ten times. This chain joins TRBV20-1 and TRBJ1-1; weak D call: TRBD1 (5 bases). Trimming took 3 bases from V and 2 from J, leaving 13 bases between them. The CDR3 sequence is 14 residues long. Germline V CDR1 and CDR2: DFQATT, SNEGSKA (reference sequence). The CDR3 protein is CSASWDAGNTEAFF. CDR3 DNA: TGCAGTGCTAGTTGGGACGCCGGTAACACTGAAGCTTTCTTT.

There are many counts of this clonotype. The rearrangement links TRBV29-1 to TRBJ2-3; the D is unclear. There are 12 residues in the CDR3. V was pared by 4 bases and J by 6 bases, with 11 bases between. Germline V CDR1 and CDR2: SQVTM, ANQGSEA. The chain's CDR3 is CSVGRASDTQYF. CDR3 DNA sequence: TGCAGCGTTGGTAGGGCATCCGATACGCAGTATTTT.

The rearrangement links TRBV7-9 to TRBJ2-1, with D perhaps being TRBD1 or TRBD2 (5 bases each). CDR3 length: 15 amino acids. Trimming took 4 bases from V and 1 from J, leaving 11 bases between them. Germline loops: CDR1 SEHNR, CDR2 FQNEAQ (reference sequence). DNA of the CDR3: TGTGCCAGCAGCTCAGGGAGTGGGTCCTACAATGAGCAGTTCTTC. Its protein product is CASSSGSGSYNEQFF.

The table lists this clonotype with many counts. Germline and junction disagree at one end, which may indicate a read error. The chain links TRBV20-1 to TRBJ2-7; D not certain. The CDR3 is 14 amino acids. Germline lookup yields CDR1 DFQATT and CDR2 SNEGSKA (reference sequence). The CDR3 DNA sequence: TGCAGTGCAAGAGATCAGGCGACCCTCTACGAGCAGTACTTC. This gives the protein CSARDQATLYEQYF.

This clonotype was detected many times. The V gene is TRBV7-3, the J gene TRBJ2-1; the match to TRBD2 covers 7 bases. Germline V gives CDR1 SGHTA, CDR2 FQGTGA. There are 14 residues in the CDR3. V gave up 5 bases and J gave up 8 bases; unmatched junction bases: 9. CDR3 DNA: TGTGCCAGCAGCAAATGGACTAGGGCACATGAGCAGTTCTTC. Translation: CASSKWTRAHEQFF. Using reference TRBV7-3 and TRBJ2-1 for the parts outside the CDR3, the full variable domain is GAGVSQTPSNKVTEKGKYVELRCDPISGHTALYWYRQSLGQGPEFLIYFQGTGAADDSGLPNDRFFAVRPEGSVSTLKIQRTERGDSAVYLCASSKWTRAHEQFFGPGTRLTVL.

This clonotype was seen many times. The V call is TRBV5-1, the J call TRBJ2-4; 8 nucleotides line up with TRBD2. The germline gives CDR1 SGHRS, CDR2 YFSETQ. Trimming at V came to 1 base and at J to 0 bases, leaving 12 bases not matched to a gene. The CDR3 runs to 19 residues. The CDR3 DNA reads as TGCGCCAGCAGCTTGTTCTCCGGGGGGGATTCCCTAGCCAAAAACATTCAGTACTTC. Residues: CASSLFSGGDSLAKNIQYF.

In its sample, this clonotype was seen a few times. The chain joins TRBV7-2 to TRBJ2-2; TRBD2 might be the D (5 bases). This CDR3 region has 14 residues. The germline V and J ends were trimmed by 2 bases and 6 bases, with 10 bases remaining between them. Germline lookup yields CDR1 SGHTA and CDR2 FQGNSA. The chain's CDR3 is CASSLRGGAGELFF. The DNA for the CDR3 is TGTGCCAGCAGCTTACGCGGAGGTGCCGGGGAGCTGTTTTTT.

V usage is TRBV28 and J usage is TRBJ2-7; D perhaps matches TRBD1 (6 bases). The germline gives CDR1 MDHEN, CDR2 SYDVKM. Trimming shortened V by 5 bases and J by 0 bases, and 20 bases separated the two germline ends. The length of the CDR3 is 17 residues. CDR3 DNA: TGTGCCAGCAGTCAACTCCCGGGACAACAAAGCTCCTACGAGCAGTACTTC. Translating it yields CASSQLPGQQSSYEQYF.

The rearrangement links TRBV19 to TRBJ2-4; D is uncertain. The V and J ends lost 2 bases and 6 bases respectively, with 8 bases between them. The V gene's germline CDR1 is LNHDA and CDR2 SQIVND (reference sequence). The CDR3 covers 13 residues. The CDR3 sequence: CASSISRGNIQYF. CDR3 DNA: TGTGCCAGTAGTATATCCAGAGGAAACATTCAGTACTTC.

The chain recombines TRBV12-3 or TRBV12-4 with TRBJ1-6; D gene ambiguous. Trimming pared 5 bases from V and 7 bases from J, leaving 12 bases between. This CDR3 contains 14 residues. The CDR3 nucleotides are TGTGCCAGCAGTCCGGCACAGATGAATTCACCCCTCCACTTT. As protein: CASSPAQMNSPLHF.

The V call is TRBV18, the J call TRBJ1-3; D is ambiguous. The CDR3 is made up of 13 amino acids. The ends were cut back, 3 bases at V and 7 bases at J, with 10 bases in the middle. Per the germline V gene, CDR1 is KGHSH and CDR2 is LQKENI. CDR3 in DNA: TGTGCCAGCTCACCGAACGAAGGGAACACCATATATTTT. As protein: CASSPNEGNTIYF. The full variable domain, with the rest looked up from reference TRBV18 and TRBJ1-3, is NAGVMQNPRHLVRRRGQEARLRCSPMKGHSHVYWYRQLPEEGLKFMVYLQKENIIDESGMPKERFSAEFPKEGPSILRIQQVVRGDSAAYFCASSPNEGNTIYFGEGSWLTVV.

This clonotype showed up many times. Here the CDR3 reads CASSPVRGWEETQYF. The CDR3 region has the DNA TGCGCCAGCAGCCCTGTCCGGGGATGGGAAGAGACCCAGTACTTC. The chain has TRBV5-1 and TRBJ2-5; D is possibly TRBD2 (5 bases). Trimming took off 4 bases at V and 3 bases at J, with 16 bases between the two ends. The CDR3 is 15 residues long. Germline V gives CDR1 SGHRS, CDR2 YFSETQ.

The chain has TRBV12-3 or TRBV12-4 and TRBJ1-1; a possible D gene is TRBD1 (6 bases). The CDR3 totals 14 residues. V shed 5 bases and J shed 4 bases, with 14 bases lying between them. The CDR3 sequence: CASSTHRDRTEAFF. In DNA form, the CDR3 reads TGTGCCAGCAGTACCCACAGGGATCGCACTGAAGCTTTCTTT.

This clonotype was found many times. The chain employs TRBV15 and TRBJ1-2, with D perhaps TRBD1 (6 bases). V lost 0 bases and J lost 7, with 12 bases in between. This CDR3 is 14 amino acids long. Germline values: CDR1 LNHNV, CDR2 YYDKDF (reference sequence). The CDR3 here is CATSRDQGYGGYTF. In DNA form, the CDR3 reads TGTGCCACCAGCAGAGACCAGGGGTACGGTGGCTACACCTTC.

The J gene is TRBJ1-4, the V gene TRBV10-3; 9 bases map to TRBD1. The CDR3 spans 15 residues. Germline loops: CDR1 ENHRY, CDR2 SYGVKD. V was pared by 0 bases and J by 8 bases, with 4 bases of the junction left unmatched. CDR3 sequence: CAISESDRGEEKLFF. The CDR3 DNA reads TGTGCCATCAGTGAGTCGGACAGGGGAGAAGAAAAACTGTTTTTT.

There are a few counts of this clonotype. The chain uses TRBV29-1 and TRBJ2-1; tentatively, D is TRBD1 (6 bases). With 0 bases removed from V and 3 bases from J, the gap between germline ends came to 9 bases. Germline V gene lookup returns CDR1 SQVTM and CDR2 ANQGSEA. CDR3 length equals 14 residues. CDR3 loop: CSVEEIQGYNEQFF. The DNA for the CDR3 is TGCAGCGTTGAAGAAATACAGGGCTACAATGAGCAGTTCTTC.

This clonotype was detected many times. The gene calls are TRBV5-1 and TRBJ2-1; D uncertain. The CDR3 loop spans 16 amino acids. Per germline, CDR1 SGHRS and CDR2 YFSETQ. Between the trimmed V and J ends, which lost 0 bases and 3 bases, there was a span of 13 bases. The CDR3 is CASSLGIHSNYNEQFF. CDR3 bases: TGCGCCAGCAGCTTGGGAATACATTCCAACTACAATGAGCAGTTCTTC.

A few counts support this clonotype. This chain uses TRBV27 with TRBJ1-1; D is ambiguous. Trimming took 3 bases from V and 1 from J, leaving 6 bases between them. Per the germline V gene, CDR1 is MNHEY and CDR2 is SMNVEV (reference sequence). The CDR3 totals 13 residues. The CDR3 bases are TGTGCCAGCAGTTTTTGGCAGAACACTGAAGCTTTCTTT. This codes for CASSFWQNTEAFF.

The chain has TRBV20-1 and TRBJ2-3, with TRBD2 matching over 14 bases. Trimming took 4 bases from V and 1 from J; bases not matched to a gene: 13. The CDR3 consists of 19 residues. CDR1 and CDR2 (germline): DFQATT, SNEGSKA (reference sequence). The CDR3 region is CSATTIDPGLAGGTDTQYF. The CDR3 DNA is TGCAGTGCTACCACGATTGATCCGGGACTAGCGGGGGGCACAGATACGCAGTATTTT.

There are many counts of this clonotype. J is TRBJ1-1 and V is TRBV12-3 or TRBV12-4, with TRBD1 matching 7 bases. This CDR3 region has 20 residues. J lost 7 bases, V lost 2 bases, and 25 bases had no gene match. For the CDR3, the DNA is TGTGCCAGCAGTTTACGACTAGGGTTAGGGACAGACACGTACCGAAGTGAAGCTTTCTTT. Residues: CASSLRLGLGTDTYRSEAFF.

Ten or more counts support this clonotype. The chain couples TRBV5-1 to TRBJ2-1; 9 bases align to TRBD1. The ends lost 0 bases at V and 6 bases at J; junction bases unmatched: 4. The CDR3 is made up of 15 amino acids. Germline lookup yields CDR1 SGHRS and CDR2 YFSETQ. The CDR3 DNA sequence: TGCGCCAGCAGCTTGGAGGGACAGGGTCTCAATGAGCAGTTCTTC. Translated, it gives CASSLEGQGLNEQFF.

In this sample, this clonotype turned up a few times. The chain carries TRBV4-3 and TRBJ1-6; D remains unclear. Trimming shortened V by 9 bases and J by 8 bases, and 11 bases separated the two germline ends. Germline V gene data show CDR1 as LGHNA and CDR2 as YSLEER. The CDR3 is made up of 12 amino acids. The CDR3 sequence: CASNIGDSPLHF. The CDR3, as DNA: TGCGCCAGTAATATTGGGGATTCACCCCTCCACTTT.

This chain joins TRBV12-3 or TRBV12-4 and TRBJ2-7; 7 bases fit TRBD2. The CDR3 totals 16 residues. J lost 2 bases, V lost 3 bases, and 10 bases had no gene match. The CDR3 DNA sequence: TGTGCCAGCAGTTTTGGCGTCACTAGCGACGCCTACGAGCAGTACTTC. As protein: CASSFGVTSDAYEQYF.

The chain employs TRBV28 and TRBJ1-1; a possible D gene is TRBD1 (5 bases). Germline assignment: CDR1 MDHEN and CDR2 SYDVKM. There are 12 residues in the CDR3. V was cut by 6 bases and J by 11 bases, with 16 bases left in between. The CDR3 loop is CASRNSLEGAFF. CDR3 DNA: TGTGCCAGCAGAAACTCATTAGAGGGGGCTTTCTTT.